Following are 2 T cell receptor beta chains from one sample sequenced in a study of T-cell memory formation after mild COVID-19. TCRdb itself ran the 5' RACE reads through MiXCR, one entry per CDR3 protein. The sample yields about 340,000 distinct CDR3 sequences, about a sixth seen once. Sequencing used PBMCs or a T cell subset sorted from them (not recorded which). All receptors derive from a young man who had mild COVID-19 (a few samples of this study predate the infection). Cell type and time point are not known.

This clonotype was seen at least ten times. CDR3 in DNA: TGTGCCAGCAGAAAGGGACTAGCGGAAACAGATACGCAGTATTTT. Amino acid sequence: CASRKGLAETDTQYF. The rearrangement uses TRBV5-4 and TRBJ2-3, with 11 nucleotides matching TRBD2. The CDR3 is 15 amino acids. Germline-derived CDR1 and CDR2 are SGHNT and YYREEE (reference sequence). Unmatched junction bases numbered 5, after V lost 5 bases and J lost 3 bases.

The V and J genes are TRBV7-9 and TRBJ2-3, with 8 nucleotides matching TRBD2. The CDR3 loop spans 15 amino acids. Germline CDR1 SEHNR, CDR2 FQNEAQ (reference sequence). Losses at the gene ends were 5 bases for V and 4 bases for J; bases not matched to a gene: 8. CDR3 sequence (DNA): TGTGCCAGCAGCCCACTAGCGGAGTTTTCAGATACGCAGTATTTT. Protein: CASSPLAEFSDTQYF.